The present entry profiles one T cell receptor beta chain with its context. The germline CDR1 and CDR2 sequences are DFQATT and SNEGSKA (reference sequence). Trimming took off 3 bases at V and 6 bases at J, with 9 bases between the two ends. This CDR3 comprises 12 residues. These data come from a study of CD8 T cells in Susac syndrome. Reverse transcription of 0.5 to 1 ug RNA was performed with random hexamers. TCRdb re-called the immunoSEQ multiplex PCR reads through MiXCR, storing one row per CDR3 protein. The repertoire consists of some 200,000 distinct CDR3 sequences, with roughly 96% occurring once and the leading ten covering roughly 0.1%. The authors negatively isolated CD8+ and CD4+ T cells and FACS-enriched TEMRA cells.

The TCR originated in a human donor with multiple sclerosis. What was sequenced was CD4+ T cells from PBMCs. The chain is built from TRBV20-1 and TRBJ2-1; D unclear. The CDR3, as DNA: TGCAGTGCTAGGGGGTTCGGCAATGAGCAGTTCTTC. Translating it yields CSARGFGNEQFF.